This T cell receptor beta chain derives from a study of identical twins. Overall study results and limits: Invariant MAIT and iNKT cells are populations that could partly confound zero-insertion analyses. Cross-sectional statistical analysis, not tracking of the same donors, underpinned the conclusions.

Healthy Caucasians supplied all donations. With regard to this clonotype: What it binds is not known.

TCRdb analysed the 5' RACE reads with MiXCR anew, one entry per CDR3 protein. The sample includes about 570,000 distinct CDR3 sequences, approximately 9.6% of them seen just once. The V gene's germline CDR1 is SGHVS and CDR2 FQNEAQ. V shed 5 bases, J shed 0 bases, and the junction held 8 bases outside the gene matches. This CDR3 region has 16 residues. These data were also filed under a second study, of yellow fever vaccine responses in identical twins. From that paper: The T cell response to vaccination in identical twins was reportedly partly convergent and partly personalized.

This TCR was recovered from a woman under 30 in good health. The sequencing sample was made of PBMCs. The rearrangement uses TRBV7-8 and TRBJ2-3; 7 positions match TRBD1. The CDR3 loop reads CASSTRQGRSTDTQYF. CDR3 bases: TGTGCCAGCAGCACCCGACAGGGTAGGAGCACAGATACGCAGTATTTT.